These T cell receptor beta chains were read from a single sample in a study of T cell responses to AZD1222 COVID-19 vaccine. Libraries were prepared by immunoSEQ multiplex PCR; TCRdb keeps only in-frame clonotypes and omits some of them. The sample contains 200,000 or so clones, about 90% of which appear only once. The sample here was peripheral blood, taken on day 0 of AZD1222 vaccination. All receptors come from an adult in good health. Each CDR3 is given with its conserved first and last residue. A D gene is named only where the DNA matches it firmly. Not all rows give a size; the values are once, few, many and, for expanded clones, a class.

j_gene,v_gene,abundance,d_gene,CDR3nt,CDR3aa
TRBJ2-4,TRBV18,.,TRBD1,TGTGCCAGCTCACCGTTTTGGGACAGGGAACTTTTC,CASSPFWDRELF
TRBJ1-3,TRBV29-1,.,.,TGCAGCGTTGATACGGCAGGCTCTGGAAACACCATATATTTT,CSVDTAGSGNTIYF
TRBJ2-3,TRBV29-1,.,TRBD1,TGCAGCGCTCTGGACAGGGGCACAGATACGCAGTATTTT,CSALDRGTDTQYF
TRBJ2-2,TRBV12-5,few,.,TGTGCTAGTGGTACCACCGACGGATTTAACACCGGGGAGCTGTTTTTT,CASGTTDGFNTGELFF
TRBJ2-1,TRBV6-1,.,.,TGTGCCAGCAGTGAAATGGGTTTCGGGGTTTACAATGAGCAGTTCTTC,CASSEMGFGVYNEQFF
TRBJ2-5,TRBV5-8,.,.,TGTGCCAGCAGCTTGAACGTAGCGTCTCGGAAAGGGGAGACCCAGTACTTC,CASSLNVASRKGETQYF
TRBJ1-2,TRBV7-8,.,TRBD1,TGTGCCAGCAGCATCGGGGACAGGGGGTATTTGGCCTATAACTATGGCTACACCTTC,CASSIGDRGYLAYNYGYTF
TRBJ1-1,TRBV7-2,.,TRBD1,TGTGCCAGCAGCAGGACAGGGGGGTTGGCCACTGAAGCTTTCTTT,CASSRTGGLATEAFF
TRBJ2-7,TRBV7-2,once,.,TGTGCCAGCAGCTTAGTTTATGGGGACGAGCAGTACTTC,CASSLVYGDEQYF
TRBJ1-2,TRBV5-1,.,.,TGCGCCAGCAGCTTAGGGGAGGACTATGGCTACACCTTC,CASSLGEDYGYTF
TRBJ2-3,TRBV5-1,.,TRBD1,TGCGCCAGCAGACTAACAGGGGGCGCCGAAGATACGCAGTATTTT,CASRLTGGAEDTQYF
TRBJ1-2,TRBV29-1,.,.,TGCAGCGTTGAAGATCCCGGCACATCCTTAAAAAACTCCTATGGCTACACCTTC,CSVEDPGTSLKNSYGYTF
TRBJ2-7,TRBV19,once,.,TGTGCCAGTAGTGCCCGTACTTTATTTGGGTCCCGCGCCTACGAGCAGTACTTC,CASSARTLFGSRAYEQYF
TRBJ1-4,TRBV6-5,.,TRBD1,TGTGCCAGCAGCCCGGACAGGGTGTGGGAAAAACTGTTTTTT,CASSPDRVWEKLFF
TRBJ1-4,TRBV5-1,.,.,TGCGCCAGCAGCTTGGCCTCGGGCCAGCGGGAAAAACTGTTTTTT,CASSLASGQREKLFF
TRBJ1-2,TRBV6-6,.,.,TGTGCCAGCAGTTACCCTAGTAGAGAGCGGGGCTATGGCTACACCTTC,CASSYPSRERGYGYTF
TRBJ2-2,TRBV19,.,.,TGTGCCAGTACCCGAAGGCGGGACACTGGGGAGCTGTTTTTT,CASTRRRDTGELFF
TRBJ2-5,TRBV19,.,.,TGTGCCAGTAGTATCAATATTAACAGACAAGAGACCCAGTACTTC,CASSININRQETQYF
TRBJ1-4,TRBV28,.,TRBD1,TGTGCCAGCAGCCCACGGGAACGGACAGGGGGGATAGGGACTAATGAAAAACTGTTTTTT,CASSPRERTGGIGTNEKLFF
TRBJ2-2,TRBV7-2,few,.,TGTGCCAGCAGCTTAAAGGAGGGGGGCCCGGGCACCGGGGAGCTGTTTTTT,CASSLKEGGPGTGELFF
TRBJ2-2,TRBV2,.,.,TGTGCCAGCAGTGAAGACAGGGCGGACACCGGGGAGCTGTTTTTT,CASSEDRADTGELFF
TRBJ2-1,TRBV10-3,.,.,TGTGCCACCCTGGAGAGGGAAGGCAATGAGCAGTTCTTC,CATLEREGNEQFF
TRBJ2-7,TRBV3-1/TRBV3-2,.,.,TGTGCCAGCAGCCAAGACATAGCCGGAACCTACGAGCAGTACTTC,CASSQDIAGTYEQYF
TRBJ2-7,TRBV5-1,.,.,TGCGCCAGCAGTGACTCCTACGAGCAGTACTTC,CASSDSYEQYF
TRBJ1-1,TRBV19,.,TRBD1,TGTGCCAGTAGGAGGACAGGGAGAATAGGTATGAACACTGAAGCTTTCTTT,CASRRTGRIGMNTEAFF
TRBJ2-7,TRBV10-2,once,TRBD1,TGCGCCAGCCAGGTCGGGACAGGGGACTACGAGCAGTACTTC,CASQVGTGDYEQYF
TRBJ2-1,TRBV30,.,.,TGTGCCTGGAGTGTTCGGGGAGAGCAGTTCTTC,CAWSVRGEQFF
TRBJ2-1,TRBV7-6,few,TRBD2,TGTGCCAGCAGCTTAGATAGGGCTAGCGGTTTCTACAATGAGCAGTTCTTC,CASSLDRASGFYNEQFF
TRBJ2-1,TRBV5-1,.,TRBD2,TGCGCCAGCAGCTTGGGGCTAGCGGGAGCAGGTGAGCAGTTCTTC,CASSLGLAGAGEQFF
TRBJ2-3,TRBV29-1,.,TRBD2,TGCAGCGCAGAGGGGCGGGAGAAGCCAGATACGCAGTATTTT,CSAEGREKPDTQYF
TRBJ1-6,TRBV28,once,TRBD1,TGTGCCAGCAGTCTCCATAAACAGGGGTTAGAGTCACCCCTCCACTTT,CASSLHKQGLESPLHF